The 27 T cell receptor beta chains given below trace back to one sample, sequenced in a study of T-cell memory formation after mild COVID-19. TCRdb re-analysed the 5' RACE reads in MiXCR, keeping a single row per CDR3 protein. This sample has 530,000 or so distinct CDR3 sequences, with about 18% found just once. Sequencing input: PBMCs or a T cell subset sorted from them (not recorded which). The receptors originated from an adult woman who had mild COVID-19 (a few samples of this study predate the infection). Cell type and time point are not known.

This clonotype was counted a few times. The rearrangement links TRBV7-2 to TRBJ2-1; TRBD1 might be the D (5 bases). The CDR3 has 15 amino acids. Germline-derived CDR1 and CDR2 are SGHTA and FQGNSA. Trimming shortened V by 1 base and J by 0 bases, and 7 bases separated the two germline ends. Here the CDR3 DNA reads TGTGCCAGCAGCTTAGACCAGGGCTCCTACAATGAGCAGTTCTTC. It translates to CASSLDQGSYNEQFF.

This clonotype was seen only a few times. The chain couples TRBV10-3 to TRBJ2-7; 7 bases are shared with TRBD1. Germline CDR1 is ENHRY and CDR2 is SYGVKD. The CDR3 runs 14 residues. V shed 3 bases, J shed 3 bases, and the junction held 5 bases outside the gene matches. The CDR3: CAISDSTGVYEQYF. The DNA for the CDR3 is TGTGCCATCAGTGATTCAACAGGGGTCTACGAGCAGTACTTC.

This clonotype was seen only a few times. The chain is built from TRBV24-1 and TRBJ2-2, with TRBD2 as a possible D gene (5 bases). Germline values: CDR1 KGHDR, CDR2 SFDVKD. The ends were cut back, 0 bases at V and 5 bases at J, with 9 bases in the middle. CDR3 length: 15 residues. Written as DNA, the CDR3 is TGTGCCACCAGTGATTTGCCGGGAAAAACCGGGGAGCTGTTTTTT. It encodes CATSDLPGKTGELFF.

A few counts support this clonotype. The J gene is TRBJ2-3, the V gene TRBV12-3 or TRBV12-4, with D possibly TRBD2 on 6 matching bases. V was cut by 4 bases and J by 0 bases, with 11 bases left in between. CDR3 size: 15 residues. The CDR3 protein is CASSWGGDSTDTQYF. The CDR3 DNA reads TGTGCCAGCAGTTGGGGCGGGGACAGCACAGATACGCAGTATTTT.

The chain has TRBV7-3 and TRBJ2-2; 9 bases match TRBD2. This CDR3 region has 15 residues. Losses at the gene ends were 5 bases for V and 6 bases for J; bases not matched to a gene: 7. The germline gives CDR1 SGHTA, CDR2 FQGTGA. CDR3 coding DNA: TGTGCCAGCAGCCCGTCCGGGACTAGCCCCGGGGAGCTGTTTTTT. Protein: CASSPSGTSPGELFF.

The chain is built from TRBV18 and TRBJ1-1; D gene ambiguous. The CDR3 runs to 16 residues. CDR1 and CDR2 from the germline V gene are KGHSH and LQKENI. Between the trimmed V and J ends, which lost 0 bases and 4 bases, there was a span of 15 bases. CDR3 in DNA: TGTGCCAGCTCACCACCGAACGCTTGGGGTGGCACTGAAGCTTTCTTT. As protein: CASSPPNAWGGTEAFF. Based on the CDR3 plus reference TRBV18 and TRBJ1-1, the full variable domain is NAGVMQNPRHLVRRRGQEARLRCSPMKGHSHVYWYRQLPEEGLKFMVYLQKENIIDESGMPKERFSAEFPKEGPSILRIQQVVRGDSAAYFCASSPPNAWGGTEAFFGQGTRLTVV.

The chain has TRBV5-6 and TRBJ1-5; weak D call: TRBD1 (6 bases). This CDR3 region has 16 residues. CDR1 and CDR2 (germline): SGHDT, YYEEEE. Trimming removed 4 bases from V and 3 bases from J, with 17 bases in between. CDR3 in DNA: TGTGCCAGCAGCCATCGGGGCGGGGGCGTCAATCAGCCCCAGCATTTT. Its protein is CASSHRGGGVNQPQHF.

J is TRBJ2-1 and V is TRBV29-1; 9 nucleotides line up with TRBD2. V shed 6 bases and J 8 bases; nucleotides not matched to a gene: 11. Germline CDR1 reads SQVTM; CDR2 reads ANQGSEA. The CDR3 length is 14 residues. The CDR3: CSVSPSGMGDEQFF. The CDR3 DNA follows: TGCAGCGTGTCGCCTAGCGGGATGGGGGATGAGCAGTTCTTC.

This clonotype has only a few counts. The V call is TRBV9, the J call TRBJ2-1; tentatively, D is TRBD1 or TRBD2 (6 bases each). Germline CDR1 and CDR2: SGDLS and YYNGEE. This CDR3 has 13 residues. V was trimmed by 0 bases and J by 10 bases, leaving 11 bases between them. The chain's CDR3 is CASSVGRGVEQFF. The CDR3 DNA reads as TGTGCCAGCAGCGTAGGGAGGGGGGTAGAGCAGTTCTTC.

This clonotype was observed a few times. The chain employs TRBV28 and TRBJ2-5; D may be TRBD2 (7 bases). This CDR3 is built from 14 residues. The V gene lost 3 bases and the J gene lost 4 bases, with 12 bases spanning the gap. Germline CDR1 and CDR2: MDHEN and SYDVKM. CDR3 coding DNA: TGTGCCAGCAGTTTCGGGGGGCGTATAGAGACCCAGTACTTC. Its protein product is CASSFGGRIETQYF. The full variable domain, with the rest looked up from reference TRBV28 and TRBJ2-5, is DVKVTQSSRYLVKRTGEKVFLECVQDMDHENMFWYRQDPGLGLRLIYFSYDVKMKEKGDIPEGYSVSREKKERFSLILESASTNQTSMYLCASSFGGRIETQYFGPGTRLLVL.

The rearrangement links TRBV29-1 to TRBJ2-1; 8 bases map to TRBD2. CDR1 and CDR2 (germline): SQVTM, ANQGSEA. The CDR3 totals 14 residues. Losses at the gene ends were 5 bases for V and 7 bases for J; bases not matched to a gene: 10. CDR3 DNA: TGCAGCGTTTTTCTTAGCGGGACTAAGAATGAGCAGTTCTTC. Translating it yields CSVFLSGTKNEQFF.

This clonotype was recorded a few times. The chain employs TRBV18 and TRBJ2-1; D not certain. This CDR3 has 11 amino acids. V gave up 2 bases and J gave up 9 bases, with 5 bases separating them. CDR1 is KGHSH and CDR2 is LQKENI in the germline V gene. The CDR3 nucleotides are TGTGCCAGCTCACCAAGACGTGAGCAGTTCTTC. It yields the protein CASSPRREQFF.

This chain connects TRBV6-1 to TRBJ2-4, with a weak D call TRBD2 (6 bases). The V gene lost 5 bases and the J gene lost 1 base, with 12 bases spanning the gap. The CDR3 spans 15 residues. Looked up from germline, CDR1 is MNHNS and CDR2 is SASEGT. Written as DNA, the CDR3 is TGTGCCAGCAGTACTACGGGAGTTGCCAAAAACATTCAGTACTTC. Protein: CASSTTGVAKNIQYF.

This clonotype came up a few times. This chain links TRBV5-1 with TRBJ2-7; perhaps TRBD2 as D (6 bases). CDR1 is SGHRS, CDR2 YFSETQ, per germline. The germline V and J ends were trimmed by 2 bases and 2 bases, with 11 bases remaining between them. CDR3 length: 14 residues. The CDR3 coding sequence is TGCGCCAGCAGCTTACTAGGGACTCCCTACGAGCAGTACTTC. It is translated as CASSLLGTPYEQYF.

In this sample, this clonotype turned up many times. The gene calls are TRBV7-2 and TRBJ2-3; 12 bases map to TRBD2. The V gene's germline CDR1 is SGHTA and CDR2 FQGNSA. The CDR3 runs to 19 residues. V dropped 4 bases and J dropped 4; count of bases not matched to a gene: 15. CDR3 loop: CASSSNLLAGGMGSDTQYF. DNA of the CDR3: TGTGCCAGCAGCTCTAATTTGCTAGCGGGAGGGATGGGGTCAGATACGCAGTATTTT.

This sequence joins TRBV7-9 and TRBJ2-7; D is unresolved. This CDR3 has 12 amino acids. CDR1 and CDR2 (germline): SEHNR, FQNEAQ (reference sequence). Trimming cost V 8 bases and J 5 bases, with 13 bases left between them. Here the CDR3 reads CASSDGLDEQYF. CDR3 coding DNA: TGTGCCAGCTCTGACGGGCTAGACGAGCAGTACTTC. The complete variable domain, with remaining parts taken from reference TRBV7-9 and TRBJ2-7, reads DTGVSQNPRHKITKRGQNVTFRCDPISEHNRLYWYRQTLGQGPEFLTYFQNEAQLEKSRLLSDRFSAERPKGSFSTLEIQRTEQGDSAMYLCASSDGLDEQYFGPGTRLTVT.

The chain uses TRBV11-2 and TRBJ2-5; 10 positions agree with TRBD1. CDR1 is SGHAT, CDR2 FQNNGV, per germline. Unmatched junction bases numbered 5, after V lost 6 bases and J lost 1 base. CDR3 length: 15 amino acids. In DNA form, the CDR3 reads TGTGCCAGCAGATTCGGGACAGGGGCCCAAGAGACCCAGTACTTC. Its translation is CASRFGTGAQETQYF.

The V call is TRBV7-2, the J call TRBJ2-7; the D gene is possibly TRBD2 (6 bases). Germline CDR1 reads SGHTA; CDR2 reads FQGNSA. The CDR3 consists of 14 residues. V lost 5 bases to trimming and J lost 6 bases, with 17 bases between them. CDR3 region: CASSPTTGVGEQYF. DNA of the CDR3: TGTGCCAGCAGCCCCACGACGGGGGTAGGCGAGCAGTACTTC.

This clonotype was picked up a small number of times. This rearrangement joins TRBV20-1 to TRBJ1-2; 11 nucleotides match TRBD1. With V trimmed by 6 bases and J by 4 bases, 10 bases remained unmatched. Germline V gene sequence: CDR1 DFQATT, CDR2 SNEGSKA (reference sequence). The CDR3 is 15 amino acids. The DNA for the CDR3 is TGCAGTGCGGGGACAGGGGGAGGGTCTGGCTATGGCTACACCTTC. Residues: CSAGTGGGSGYGYTF.

This clonotype was found a few times. The rearrangement uses TRBV7-8 and TRBJ2-7; 8 bases fit TRBD1. Germline CDR1 reads SGHVS; CDR2 reads FQNEAQ. The CDR3 sequence is 13 residues long. The ends lost 5 bases at V and 5 bases at J; junction bases unmatched: 5. As DNA, the CDR3 is TGTGCCAGCAGCGTTGACAGGGGCCACGAGCAGTACTTC. This sequence encodes CASSVDRGHEQYF.

V gene TRBV7-9 combines with J gene TRBJ1-2, with D possibly matching TRBD1 (6 bases). The CDR3 loop spans 13 amino acids. The V and J ends lost 1 base and 8 bases respectively, with 11 bases between them. Germline V gene sequence: CDR1 SEHNR, CDR2 FQNEAQ (reference sequence). This chain's CDR3 is CASSLDQGSGYTF. As DNA, the CDR3 is TGTGCCAGCAGCTTAGATCAGGGGAGCGGCTACACCTTC.

There are a few counts of this clonotype. J is TRBJ2-3 and V is TRBV5-1, with TRBD2 as a possible D gene (6 bases). The CDR3 is 14 residues long. CDR1 is SGHRS, CDR2 YFSETQ, per germline. Trimming stripped 4 bases from V and 5 bases from J, with 14 bases between. DNA of the CDR3: TGCGCCAGCAGCCGGTTTCTAGCGAGAGATACGCAGTATTTT. This encodes CASSRFLARDTQYF.

In its sample, this clonotype was seen many times. V is TRBV5-1 and J is TRBJ2-7; 7 positions agree with TRBD1. V trimming: 4 bases; J trimming: 3 bases; junction bases outside the gene matches: 4. CDR1 SGHRS and CDR2 YFSETQ come from the germline V gene. The CDR3 loop spans 13 amino acids. CDR3 protein: CASSPDRIYEQYF. CDR3 bases: TGCGCCAGCAGCCCGGACAGGATCTACGAGCAGTACTTC.

This clonotype was observed a few times. The chain uses TRBV20-1 and TRBJ2-3; 7 nucleotides match TRBD1. Germline trimming cut 0 bases from V and 2 bases from J; bases unmatched to any gene: 8. The CDR3 spans 16 residues. CDR1 is DFQATT, CDR2 SNEGSKA, per germline (reference sequence). The CDR3 region has the DNA TGCAGTGCTAGAGATTTACAGGGGCTCCCCACAGATACGCAGTATTTT. Protein product: CSARDLQGLPTDTQYF.

CDR3 residues: CASSIYLVSTGVGYTF. DNA for the CDR3: TGTGCCAGTAGTATATATTTGGTTTCGACAGGGGTAGGCTACACCTTC. The chain links TRBV19 to TRBJ1-2, with TRBD1 matching 8 bases. This CDR3 is 16 amino acids long. Looked up from germline, CDR1 is LNHDA and CDR2 is SQIVND (reference sequence). The trim removed 2 bases at V and 8 bases at J, leaving 13 bases unmatched.

This chain links TRBV20-1 with TRBJ2-7, with D tentatively TRBD2 (5 bases). V was pared by 6 bases and J by 5 bases, with 14 bases between. The CDR3 extends over 12 amino acids. Germline CDR1 and CDR2: DFQATT and SNEGSKA (reference sequence). CDR3 nucleotides: TGCAGTGCGCCACTTAGTAGCGACGAGCAGTACTTC. Translation: CSAPLSSDEQYF.

In this sample, this clonotype turned up a few times. The rearrangement links TRBV24-1 to TRBJ1-2; D unresolved. V was shortened by 5 bases and J by 7 bases, with 16 bases between the two germline ends. This CDR3 is 14 amino acids long. CDR1 is KGHDR, CDR2 SFDVKD, per germline. In DNA form, the CDR3 reads TGTGCCACCAGTGGGCGCGGAACCCCTGGTGGCTACACCTTC. Its protein product is CATSGRGTPGGYTF.